This T cell receptor (beta chain) originates from a study of CD8 T cells in Susac syndrome. From blood CD8+ and CD4+ T cells, TCR beta sequences were generated. With random hexamers, roughly 0.45 to 1 ug RNA was reverse transcribed. Multiplex immunoSEQ PCR targeted 54 Vbeta and 13 Jbeta TCR beta segments. TCRdb itself ran the immunoSEQ multiplex PCR reads through MiXCR, one entry per CDR3 protein. The sample has 200,000 to 250,000 distinct CDR3 sequences, 80% to 95% seen once. Source material: CD8+ T cells from PBMCs. The receptor was isolated from a human donor with multiple sclerosis.

The CDR3 loop is CASSVGAGLSYEQYF. CDR3 bases: TGTGCCAGCAGCGTAGGGGCGGGCCTCTCCTACGAGCAGTACTTC. The rearrangement uses TRBV9 and TRBJ2-7, with D tentatively TRBD2 (5 bases). CDR1 and CDR2 (germline): SGDLS, YYNGEE. Trimming shortened V by 0 bases and J by 0 bases, and 10 bases separated the two germline ends. This CDR3 contains 15 residues.